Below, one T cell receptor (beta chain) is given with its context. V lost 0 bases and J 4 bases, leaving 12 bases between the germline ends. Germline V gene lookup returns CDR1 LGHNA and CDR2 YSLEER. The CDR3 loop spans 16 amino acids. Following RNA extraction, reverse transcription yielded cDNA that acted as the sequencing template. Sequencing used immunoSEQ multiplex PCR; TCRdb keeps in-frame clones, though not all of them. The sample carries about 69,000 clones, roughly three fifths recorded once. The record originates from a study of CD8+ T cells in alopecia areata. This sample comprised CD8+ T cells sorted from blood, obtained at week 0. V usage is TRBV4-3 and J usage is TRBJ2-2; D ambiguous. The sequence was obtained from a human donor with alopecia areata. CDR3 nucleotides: TGCGCCAGCAGCCAAGATTGGTCTTCGGGCACCGGGGAGCTGTTTTTT. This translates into CASSQDWSSGTGELFF.